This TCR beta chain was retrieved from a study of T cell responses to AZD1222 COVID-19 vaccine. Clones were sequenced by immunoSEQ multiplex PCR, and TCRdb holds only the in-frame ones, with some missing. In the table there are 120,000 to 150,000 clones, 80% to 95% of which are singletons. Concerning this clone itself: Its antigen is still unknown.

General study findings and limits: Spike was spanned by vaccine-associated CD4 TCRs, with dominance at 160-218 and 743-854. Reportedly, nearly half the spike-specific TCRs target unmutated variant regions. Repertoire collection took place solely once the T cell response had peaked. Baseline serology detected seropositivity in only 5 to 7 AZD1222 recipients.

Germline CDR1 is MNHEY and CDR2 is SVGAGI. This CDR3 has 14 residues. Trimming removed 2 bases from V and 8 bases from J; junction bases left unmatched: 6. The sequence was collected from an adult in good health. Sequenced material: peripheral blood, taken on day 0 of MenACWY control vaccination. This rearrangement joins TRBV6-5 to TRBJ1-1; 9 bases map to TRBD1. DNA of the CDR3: TGTGCCAGCAGTTACCGGGACAGGGCATCCGAAGCTTTCTTT. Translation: CASSYRDRASEAFF.